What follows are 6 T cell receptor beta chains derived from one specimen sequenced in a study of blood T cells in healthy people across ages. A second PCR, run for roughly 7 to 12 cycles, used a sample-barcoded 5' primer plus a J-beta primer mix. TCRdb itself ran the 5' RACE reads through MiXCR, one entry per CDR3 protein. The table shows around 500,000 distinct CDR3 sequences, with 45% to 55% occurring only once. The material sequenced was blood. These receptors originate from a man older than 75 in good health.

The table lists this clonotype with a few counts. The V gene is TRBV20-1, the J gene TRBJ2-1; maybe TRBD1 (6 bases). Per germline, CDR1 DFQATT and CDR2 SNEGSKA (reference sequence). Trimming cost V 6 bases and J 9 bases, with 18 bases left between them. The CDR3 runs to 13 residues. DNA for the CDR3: TGCAGTGCACCTCACCAGGGGTGGGGTGAGCAGTTCTTC. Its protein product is CSAPHQGWGEQFF.

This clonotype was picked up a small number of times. The CDR3 nucleotides read TGTGCCAGCAGTTTATCGATGGGGGCGAGGTATGGCTACACCTTC. Its translation: CASSLSMGARYGYTF. V gene TRBV27 combines with J gene TRBJ1-2; maybe TRBD1 (6 bases). Germline V gene data show CDR1 as MNHEY and CDR2 as SMNVEV (reference sequence). The CDR3 loop spans 15 amino acids. Trimming took off 0 bases at V and 5 bases at J, with 13 bases between the two ends.

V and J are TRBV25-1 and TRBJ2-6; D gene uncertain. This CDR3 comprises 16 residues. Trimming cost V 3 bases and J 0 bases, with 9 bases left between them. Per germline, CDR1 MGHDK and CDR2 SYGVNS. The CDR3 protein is CASSEAGDSGANVLTF. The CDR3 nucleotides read TGTGCCAGCAGTGAGGCAGGAGACTCTGGGGCCAACGTCCTGACTTTC.

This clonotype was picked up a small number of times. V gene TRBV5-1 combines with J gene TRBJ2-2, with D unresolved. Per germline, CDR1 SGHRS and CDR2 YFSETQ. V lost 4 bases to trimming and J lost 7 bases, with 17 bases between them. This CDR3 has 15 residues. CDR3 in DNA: TGCGCCAGCAGCAAGACTCCGGCCTTCAACGGGGAGCTGTTTTTT. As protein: CASSKTPAFNGELFF.

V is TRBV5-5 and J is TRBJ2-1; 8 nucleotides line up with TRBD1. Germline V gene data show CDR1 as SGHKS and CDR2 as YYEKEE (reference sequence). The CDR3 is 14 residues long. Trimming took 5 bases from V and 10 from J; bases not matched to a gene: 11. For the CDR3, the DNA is TGTGCCAGCAGTTCGGGACAGGCCTCAACGGAGCAGTTCTTC. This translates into CASSSGQASTEQFF.

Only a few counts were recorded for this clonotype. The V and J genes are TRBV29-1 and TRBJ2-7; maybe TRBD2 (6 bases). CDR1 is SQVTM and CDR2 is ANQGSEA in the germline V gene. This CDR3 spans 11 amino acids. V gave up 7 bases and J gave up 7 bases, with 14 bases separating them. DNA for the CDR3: TGCAGCGCCGCGGGACTGCGGGAGCAGTACTTC. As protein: CSAAGLREQYF.